The 6 T cell receptor beta chains given below trace back to one sample, sequenced in a study of blood T cells in healthy people across ages. Primed by a sample-barcoded 5' primer and a J-beta primer mix, a second PCR proceeded for roughly 7 to 12 cycles. One entry per CDR3 protein, called by TCRdb with MiXCR from the 5' RACE reads. The repertoire includes roughly 2 million distinct CDR3 sequences, about 50% of them detected once, and about 2.1% sits in the top ten. The sequenced sample was blood. These receptors were collected from a woman aged 40 to 55 in good health.

This chain links TRBV20-1 with TRBJ2-5; unclear D gene. From germline, CDR1 is DFQATT and CDR2 SNEGSKA (reference sequence). The CDR3 is made up of 11 amino acids. V lost 2 bases, J lost 5 bases, and 6 bases lay in between. The CDR3 bases are TGCAGTGCTAGACAAATCGAGACCCAGTACTTC. Protein sequence: CSARQIETQYF.

The J gene is TRBJ2-5, the V gene TRBV6-6; 7 bases are a match to TRBD1. With 8 bases clipped from V and 3 bases from J, the junction kept 6 bases outside the gene matches. The CDR3 has 13 residues. Germline loops: CDR1 MNHNY, CDR2 SVGAGI (reference sequence). The CDR3 DNA reads TGTGCCAGCGCCACCGGGACAGAAGAGACCCAGTACTTC. Its translation: CASATGTEETQYF.

The chain employs TRBV7-2 and TRBJ2-7, with D possibly being TRBD1 (6 bases). Judging by the DNA end, TRBJ2-5 fits better; the J call may be wrong. The CDR3 is made up of 11 amino acids. Germline V gives CDR1 SGHTA, CDR2 FQGNSA. CDR3 protein: CASVRGGTQYF. The CDR3 region has the DNA TGTGCCAGTGTCAGGGGTGGGACCCAGTACTTC.

This clonotype showed up just a few times. The genes are TRBV12-3 or TRBV12-4 and TRBJ2-5, with 8 nucleotides matching TRBD1. The CDR3 extends over 17 amino acids. Losses at the gene ends were 6 bases for V and 4 bases for J; bases not matched to a gene: 16. The CDR3 protein is CASRTGIGTGGGETQYF. Written as DNA, the CDR3 is TGTGCCAGCAGAACGGGGATAGGGACAGGTGGAGGAGAGACCCAGTACTTC.

The J gene is TRBJ2-7, the V gene TRBV20-1, with D perhaps TRBD1 (5 bases). The CDR3 contains 15 residues. V gave up 5 bases and J gave up 0 bases, with 17 bases separating them. From germline, CDR1 is DFQATT and CDR2 SNEGSKA (reference sequence). Written as DNA, the CDR3 is TGCAGTGCTCCCCCCGGCAGGGAATCCTCCTACGAGCAGTACTTC. Protein product: CSAPPGRESSYEQYF.

This clonotype was observed many times. This chain connects TRBV5-1 to TRBJ2-1, with D possibly being TRBD1 or TRBD2 (5 bases each). Trimming took 2 bases from V and 0 from J, leaving 9 bases between them. Germline-derived CDR1 and CDR2 are SGHRS and YFSETQ. The CDR3 runs 15 residues. CDR3 in amino acids: CASSLGTASYNEQFF. The CDR3 DNA reads as TGCGCCAGCAGCTTAGGGACGGCCTCCTACAATGAGCAGTTCTTC.